What follows are 27 T cell receptor beta chains derived from one specimen sequenced in a study of cytomegalovirus exposure and HLA in healthy donors. PCR amplification relied on 60 Vbeta primers (plus 13 Jbeta primers). Here immunoSEQ multiplex PCR was the method, and the copy in TCRdb shows in-frame clones only, minus some. The table includes about 110,000 clones, roughly 15% detected once. The material sequenced was PBMCs. These receptors were taken from a female donor in good health and CMV-seronegative.

This clone was observed a few times. The chain links TRBV5-6 to TRBJ2-3; weak D call: TRBD2 (6 bases). V lost 4 bases and J 1 base, leaving 10 bases between the germline ends. The germline V gene has CDR1 SGHDT and CDR2 YYEEEE. This CDR3 has 14 amino acids. Here the CDR3 reads CASSTGTGTDTQYF. The CDR3 nucleotides are TGTGCCAGCAGCACGGGGACTGGCACAGATACGCAGTATTTT.

This clone has just a few counts. This rearrangement joins TRBV30 to TRBJ1-3; perhaps TRBD1 as D (5 bases). The CDR3 consists of 13 residues. Trimming took off 4 bases at V and 4 bases at J, with 11 bases between the two ends. Germline CDR1 is GTSNPN and CDR2 is SVGIG (reference sequence). As DNA, the CDR3 is TGTGCCTGGACCGTAGGGGCGGGAAACACCATATATTTT. Its protein product is CAWTVGAGNTIYF.

The CDR3 DNA sequence: TGCGCCAGCAGCTTGACAGATAACTATGGCTACACCTTC. Protein: CASSLTDNYGYTF. The chain joins TRBV5-1 to TRBJ1-2; unclear D gene. This CDR3 has 13 amino acids. V gave up 1 base and J gave up 1 base, with 5 bases separating them. Germline CDR1 and CDR2: SGHRS and YFSETQ.

This clone has only a few counts. The genes are TRBV19 and TRBJ2-1; 9 nucleotides agree with TRBD2. The length of the CDR3 is 14 residues. The V gene end was trimmed by 6 bases and the J gene end by 6 bases; junction bases not matched to a gene: 6. Germline CDR1 LNHDA, CDR2 SQIVND (reference sequence). The CDR3 is CASSTGLAANEQFF. The CDR3 DNA is TGTGCCAGTAGCACGGGACTAGCAGCCAATGAGCAGTTCTTC.

The chain employs TRBV9 and TRBJ1-1, with D tentatively TRBD1 (5 bases). The CDR3 has 15 amino acids. V was pared by 0 bases and J by 5 bases, with 14 bases between. CDR1 and CDR2 from the germline V gene are SGDLS and YYNGEE. CDR3: CASSVAGHSGTEAFF. As DNA, the CDR3 is TGTGCCAGCAGCGTAGCGGGGCACAGCGGGACTGAAGCTTTCTTT.

This clone was picked up a small number of times. This chain joins TRBV5-1 and TRBJ2-1, with 8 positions matching TRBD1. The trim removed 5 bases at V and 4 bases at J, leaving 8 bases unmatched. Looked up from germline, CDR1 is SGHRS and CDR2 is YFSETQ. The CDR3 is made up of 15 amino acids. The CDR3 DNA reads TGCGCCAGCAGAGCCCAGGGGGCGTCATACAATGAGCAGTTCTTC. It is translated as CASRAQGASYNEQFF. Based on the CDR3 plus reference TRBV5-1 and TRBJ2-1, the full variable domain is KAGVTQTPRYLIKTRGQQVTLSCSPISGHRSVSWYQQTPGQGLQFLFEYFSETQRNKGNFPGRFSGRQFSNSRSEMNVSTLELGDSALYLCASRAQGASYNEQFFGPGTRLTVL.

The V gene is TRBV30, the J gene TRBJ2-7; 9 bases align to TRBD1. V was pared by 2 bases and J by 4 bases, with 15 bases of the junction left unmatched. The CDR3 spans 17 residues. Germline V gene sequence: CDR1 GTSNPN, CDR2 SVGIG (reference sequence). The CDR3 region has the DNA TGTGCCTGGAGTTACCGCGAGGGACAGGGATTCGGATACGAGCAGTACTTC. Translation: CAWSYREGQGFGYEQYF.

V is TRBV10-1 and J is TRBJ2-1; 10 bases agree with TRBD2. V lost 8 bases to trimming and J lost 7 bases; unmatched junction nucleotides: 11. The CDR3 is 15 amino acids. CDR1 and CDR2 from the germline V gene are WNHNN and SYGVQD (reference sequence). The CDR3 DNA is TGCGCCAGCGCTCGGGAGCTAGCGGGGGAGAATGAGCAGTTCTTC. This gives the protein CASARELAGENEQFF.

The chain has TRBV28 and TRBJ2-1, with D perhaps matching TRBD2 (5 bases). Germline V CDR1 and CDR2: MDHEN, SYDVKM. The CDR3 loop spans 14 amino acids. Trimming took off 5 bases at V and 5 bases at J, with 13 bases between the two ends. CDR3 sequence: CASSLLPGNNEQFF. The CDR3 nucleotides read TGTGCCAGCAGTCTTCTTCCGGGGAACAATGAGCAGTTCTTC.

The gene calls are TRBV5-6 and TRBJ1-2; TRBD1 is a possible D gene (5 bases). There are 14 residues in the CDR3. V was shortened by 1 base and J by 6 bases, with 13 bases between the two germline ends. The germline gives CDR1 SGHDT, CDR2 YYEEEE. CDR3 nucleotides: TGTGCCAGCAGCTTGCCCTTTAAAGGGGATGGCTACACCTTC. Its protein product is CASSLPFKGDGYTF.

The chain is built from TRBV7-9 and TRBJ1-1; TRBD1 agrees at 9 bases. The V and J ends lost 4 bases and 11 bases, in that order; junction bases with no gene match: 11. CDR3 length: 14 amino acids. From germline, CDR1 is SEHNR and CDR2 FQNEAQ (reference sequence). CDR3 coding DNA: TGTGCCAGCAGCTCCCGGACAGGGGTCCTCGACGCTTTCTTT. This encodes CASSSRTGVLDAFF. The entire variable domain, with the rest obtained from reference TRBV7-9 and TRBJ1-1, is as follows: DTGVSQNPRHKITKRGQNVTFRCDPISEHNRLYWYRQTLGQGPEFLTYFQNEAQLEKSRLLSDRFSAERPKGSFSTLEIQRTEQGDSAMYLCASSSRTGVLDAFFGQGTRLTVV.

The V gene is TRBV5-6, the J gene TRBJ2-1; 7 bases match TRBD2. V dropped 6 bases and J dropped 2; count of bases not matched to a gene: 8. CDR3 length: 15 amino acids. The germline CDR1 and CDR2 sequences are SGHDT and YYEEEE. The CDR3 reads CASTAGVTTYNEQFF. As DNA, the CDR3 is TGTGCCAGCACCGCGGGAGTGACAACCTACAATGAGCAGTTCTTC. The whole variable domain, remainder taken from reference TRBV5-6 and TRBJ2-1, is DAGVTQSPTHLIKTRGQQVTLRCSPKSGHDTVSWYQQALGQGPQFIFQYYEEEERQRGNFPDRFSGHQFPNYSSELNVNALLLGDSALYLCASTAGVTTYNEQFFGPGTRLTVL.

This clone came up once. The chain recombines TRBV28 with TRBJ2-7; 11 bases map to TRBD1. CDR1 is MDHEN, CDR2 SYDVKM, per germline. The CDR3 contains 15 residues. Trimming removed 5 bases from V and 1 base from J; junction bases left unmatched: 4. The CDR3 region is CASSSGQGASYEQYF. The CDR3 region has the DNA TGTGCCAGCAGTAGCGGACAGGGGGCATCCTACGAGCAGTACTTC.

This clone was seen only a few times. CDR3 amino acids: CASSPHQGGSGNTIYF. The CDR3 bases are TGTGCCAGCAGCCCCCATCAGGGGGGCTCTGGAAACACCATATATTTT. This rearrangement joins TRBV9 to TRBJ1-3; 7 bases line up with TRBD1. J gave up 0 bases and V 4 bases, and 7 bases lay outside the gene matches. The germline gives CDR1 SGDLS, CDR2 YYNGEE. The CDR3 has 16 amino acids.

CDR3 amino acids: CASSVGLAGITDTQYF. The CDR3 DNA reads as TGTGCCAGCAGCGTCGGACTAGCGGGAATCACAGATACGCAGTATTTT. The rearrangement joins TRBV9 to TRBJ2-3; 12 bases match TRBD2. CDR1 is SGDLS, CDR2 YYNGEE, per germline. CDR3 size: 16 residues. V trimming: 2 bases; J trimming: 2 bases; junction bases outside the gene matches: 3.

This clone turned up a few times. The genes are TRBV5-6 and TRBJ2-5, with 9 bases matching TRBD1. The V gene's germline CDR1 is SGHDT and CDR2 YYEEEE. Trimming cost V 4 bases and J 5 bases; bases outside gene matches: 9. This CDR3 has 15 residues. In DNA form, the CDR3 reads TGTGCCAGCAGCCCCCTCGGACAGGGGATGGAGACCCAGTACTTC. It codes for CASSPLGQGMETQYF.

The chain combines TRBV12-5 with TRBJ2-3; 15 bases match TRBD2. The V gene end was trimmed by 6 bases and the J gene end by 1 base; junction bases not matched to a gene: 5. Per the germline V gene, CDR1 is LGHNT and CDR2 is FRNRAP. This CDR3 contains 17 residues. CDR3 bases: TGTGCTAGTGGCCCGGGACTAGCGGGGGGTCGCACAGATACGCAGTATTTT. It specifies CASGPGLAGGRTDTQYF.

The V and J genes are TRBV7-3 and TRBJ2-3, with a possible D match to TRBD2 (6 bases). In germline, CDR1 is SGHTA, CDR2 FQGTGA. With 4 bases removed from V and 0 bases from J, the gap between germline ends came to 8 bases. The CDR3 consists of 14 residues. The CDR3 loop is CASSWTTSTDTQYF. The CDR3 coding sequence is TGTGCCAGCAGCTGGACTACTAGCACAGATACGCAGTATTTT.

The genes are TRBV30 and TRBJ1-2; 7 nucleotides align to TRBD1. The CDR3 runs 15 residues. Germline-derived CDR1 and CDR2 are GTSNPN and SVGIG (reference sequence). V shed 3 bases and J 0 bases; nucleotides not matched to a gene: 7. CDR3: CAWSVTTGPNYGYTF. The CDR3 region has the DNA TGTGCCTGGAGCGTTACGACAGGGCCTAACTATGGCTACACCTTC.

J is TRBJ1-1 and V is TRBV7-2; TRBD1 matches 8 bases. This CDR3 spans 16 amino acids. CDR1 and CDR2 from the germline V gene are SGHTA and FQGNSA. V shed 3 bases, J shed 2 bases, and the junction held 8 bases outside the gene matches. The CDR3, as DNA: TGTGCCAGCAGCTTGGGACAGGTGGTTACTAACACTGAAGCTTTCTTT. Residues: CASSLGQVVTNTEAFF. The full variable domain, in which reference TRBV7-2 and TRBJ1-1 provide the parts outside the CDR3, is GAGVSQSPSNKVTEKGKDVELRCDPISGHTALYWYRQSLGQGLEFLIYFQGNSAPDKSGLPSDRFSAERTGGSVSTLTIQRTQQEDSAVYLCASSLGQVVTNTEAFFGQGTRLTVV.

This clone was observed a few times. The chain has TRBV5-1 and TRBJ2-1; D is possibly TRBD2 (5 bases). Deletions cut 4 bases from V and 7 bases from J, with 12 bases between. In germline, CDR1 is SGHRS, CDR2 YFSETQ. The CDR3 totals 13 residues. Here the CDR3 DNA reads TGCGCCAGCAGCGAGCTAACTAGTAATGAGCAGTTCTTC. Protein product: CASSELTSNEQFF.

This clone appeared a few times. This sequence joins TRBV6-5 and TRBJ1-2; 7 bases map to TRBD1. The ends lost 6 bases at V and 8 bases at J; junction bases unmatched: 15. The CDR3 is 15 amino acids. The germline CDR1 and CDR2 sequences are MNHEY and SVGAGI. The CDR3 is CASRTLGQVWRGYTF. The CDR3 nucleotides read TGTGCCAGCAGAACCCTCGGACAGGTGTGGAGGGGCTACACCTTC.

This clone occurred a few times. J is TRBJ1-2 and V is TRBV2; a possible D gene is TRBD1 (6 bases). The CDR3 is 14 residues long. The germline V gene encodes CDR1 SNHLY and CDR2 FYNNEI. The V end lost 7 bases, the J end lost 3 bases, and 15 bases lay between the germline ends. The CDR3 loop reads CASIRTDRDYGYTF. The CDR3 DNA reads as TGTGCCAGCATCCGTACGGACAGAGACTATGGCTACACCTTC. Based on the CDR3 plus reference TRBV2 and TRBJ1-2, the full variable domain is EPEVTQTPSHQVTQMGQEVILRCVPISNHLYFYWYRQILGQKVEFLVSFYNNEISEKSEIFDDQFSVERPDGSNFTLKIRSTKLEDSAMYFCASIRTDRDYGYTFGSGTRLTVV.

This clone showed up just a few times. The V call is TRBV30, the J call TRBJ1-4; D is uncertain. This CDR3 has 13 amino acids. Germline-derived CDR1 and CDR2 are GTSNPN and SVGIG (reference sequence). Trimming removed 2 bases from V and 10 bases from J, with 14 bases in between. The CDR3, as DNA: TGTGCCTGGAGTACCTCAGCGCGGGGAAAACTGTTTTTT. Translated: CAWSTSARGKLFF.

This clone has just a few counts. Here the CDR3 DNA reads TGTGCCAGCAGCGTAGCGGCAGCGCCCTCCTACGAGCAGTACTTC. It codes for CASSVAAAPSYEQYF. The chain is built from TRBV9 and TRBJ2-7; D ambiguous. The germline gives CDR1 SGDLS, CDR2 YYNGEE. The CDR3 has 15 residues. Deletions cut 0 bases from V and 0 bases from J, with 10 bases between.

This clone appeared a few times. This sequence joins TRBV30 and TRBJ2-3, with 7 bases aligning to TRBD2. The V gene's germline CDR1 is GTSNPN and CDR2 SVGIG (reference sequence). With 0 bases clipped from V and 1 base from J, the junction kept 4 bases outside the gene matches. The CDR3 is 15 residues long. CDR3 sequence reads: CAWSVWLAGTDTQYF. The CDR3 coding sequence is TGTGCCTGGAGTGTATGGCTAGCGGGCACAGATACGCAGTATTTT.

This clone occurred a few times. The rearrangement uses TRBV11-3 and TRBJ2-3; 13 bases map to TRBD2. CDR1 and CDR2 (germline): SGHNT, YENEEA. The CDR3 is 16 residues long. Germline trimming cut 4 bases from V and 2 bases from J; bases unmatched to any gene: 3. The CDR3 loop is CASSSGLAGSTDTQYF. The CDR3 coding sequence is TGTGCCAGCAGCTCGGGACTAGCGGGGTCCACAGATACGCAGTATTTT. The entire variable domain, with the rest obtained from reference TRBV11-3 and TRBJ2-3, is as follows: EAGVVQSPRYKIIEKKQPVAFWCNPISGHNTLYWYLQNLGQGPELLIRYENEEAVDDSQLPKDRFSAERLKGVDSTLKIQPAELGDSAVYLCASSSGLAGSTDTQYFGPGTRLTVL.